This T cell receptor (beta chain) comes out of a study of blood T cell repertoires in COVID-19. Study as a whole: COVID-19 samples from acute and convalescent phases originated in the United States, Italy and Spain. T cells, B-cell-depleted T cells, or PBMCs provided the cDNA or gDNA that served as material.

V was cut by 2 bases and J by 3 bases, with 16 bases left in between. Germline CDR1 reads MNHEY; CDR2 reads SVGEGT. The CDR3 spans 16 residues. Original processing notes: Amplification from reference gene primers served as the basis for estimated nucleated cell counts. Generated by immunoSEQ multiplex PCR, the TCRdb table keeps only in-frame clones and is missing some. Clonal size and the V and J genes are those of that table, whereas D and trimming came from the DNA. The profile shows 150,000 to 200,000 clones, around 87% of them singletons. The clonotype originates from a man between 40 and 49 years old with active or convalescent COVID-19. V is TRBV6-2 or TRBV6-3 and J is TRBJ2-5, with D possibly matching TRBD1 (5 bases). Sequenced material: peripheral blood. CDR3 DNA sequence: TGTGCCAGCAGTTACCCGAGACAGTATACAAAAGAGACCCAGTACTTC. It encodes CASSYPRQYTKETQYF.